There are a few counts of the clone carrying this T cell receptor beta chain. Assay used: immunoSEQ multiplex PCR; TCRdb lists only in-frame clones, some missing. The profile shows some 290,000 clones, 80% to 90% of them singletons. Per the germline V gene, CDR1 is LNHNV and CDR2 is YYDKDF (reference sequence). The CDR3 runs 14 residues. V was shortened by 3 bases and J by 3 bases, with 12 bases between the two germline ends. The data derive from a study of blood T cell repertoires in COVID-19. Sequenced: peripheral blood. This receptor was identified in a woman aged 25 to 45 with COVID-19, enrolled during active disease. The chain employs TRBV15 and TRBJ2-7, with a tentative D call TRBD1 (6 bases). The CDR3 DNA is TGTGCCACCAGCAGTGGAACAGGGTACTACGAGCAGTACTTC. This encodes CATSSGTGYYEQYF.